This is a list of T cell receptor beta chains from one sample in a study of cytotoxic CD8 clonotypes in ibrutinib-treated CLL. The table came from immunoSEQ multiplex PCR; TCRdb's copy has only in-frame clones and leaves some out. The sample shows hundreds of thousands of clones, roughly 85% of them seen only once. Specimen: PBMCs, collected before ibrutinib treatment. The source of these receptors is a human donor with chronic lymphocytic leukemia. CDR3s include the opening cysteine and the closing phenylalanine or tryptophan. Each record gives: CDR3 protein, CDR3 DNA, CDR3 length, D gene, J gene, clone size, V gene. The D gene is left open where the match is weak. Size values are once, few and many counts, or a class for expanded clones, and some rows have none.

cdr3_aa: CASSIRLAGGTGELFF
cdr3_nt: TGTGCCAGTAGTATAAGGCTAGCGGGAGGCACCGGGGAGCTGTTTTTT
cdr3_length: 16
d_call: TRBD2
j_call: TRBJ2-2
clone_size: .
v_call: TRBV19

cdr3_aa: CASISWRDHGELFF
cdr3_nt: TGTGCCAGTATATCGTGGCGGGACCACGGGGAGCTGTTTTTT
cdr3_length: 14
d_call: .
j_call: TRBJ2-2
clone_size: .
v_call: TRBV19

cdr3_aa: CASRRRLAFF
cdr3_nt: TGTGCCAGCAGACGTCGGCTTGCTTTCTTT
cdr3_length: 10
d_call: .
j_call: TRBJ1-1
clone_size: few
v_call: TRBV28

cdr3_aa: CASSLVGTSGSTDTQYF
cdr3_nt: TGTGCCAGCAGCTTAGTCGGGACTAGCGGGAGCACAGATACGCAGTATTTT
cdr3_length: 17
d_call: TRBD2
j_call: TRBJ2-3
clone_size: .
v_call: TRBV7-2

cdr3_aa: CASSLATGISGNTIYF
cdr3_nt: TGCGCCAGCAGCTTGGCCACAGGGATCTCTGGAAACACCATATATTTT
cdr3_length: 16
d_call: .
j_call: TRBJ1-3
clone_size: .
v_call: TRBV5-1

cdr3_aa: CASSLRGGTLRGNTEAFF
cdr3_nt: TGTGCCAGCAGCTTAAGGGGAGGGACTCTGCGTGGGAACACTGAAGCTTTCTTT
cdr3_length: 18
d_call: .
j_call: TRBJ1-1
clone_size: .
v_call: TRBV7-3

cdr3_aa: CASSPYVTERSYNEQFF
cdr3_nt: TGTGCCAGCTCACCATATGTCACAGAAAGATCCTACAATGAGCAGTTCTTC
cdr3_length: 17
d_call: .
j_call: TRBJ2-1
clone_size: few
v_call: TRBV18

cdr3_aa: CASSQEAISGTGFPYEQYF
cdr3_nt: TGCGCCAGCAGCCAAGAAGCAATAAGTGGGACAGGGTTTCCCTACGAGCAGTACTTC
cdr3_length: 19
d_call: TRBD1
j_call: TRBJ2-7
clone_size: once
v_call: TRBV4-3

cdr3_aa: CASSFPGLVYEQYF
cdr3_nt: TGTGCCAGCAGTTTCCCCGGACTAGTCTACGAGCAGTACTTC
cdr3_length: 14
d_call: TRBD2
j_call: TRBJ2-7
clone_size: .
v_call: TRBV28

cdr3_aa: CASSVESGRADEQYF
cdr3_nt: TGTGCCAGCAGCGTAGAGAGTGGGAGGGCCGACGAGCAGTACTTC
cdr3_length: 15
d_call: TRBD2
j_call: TRBJ2-7
clone_size: .
v_call: TRBV9